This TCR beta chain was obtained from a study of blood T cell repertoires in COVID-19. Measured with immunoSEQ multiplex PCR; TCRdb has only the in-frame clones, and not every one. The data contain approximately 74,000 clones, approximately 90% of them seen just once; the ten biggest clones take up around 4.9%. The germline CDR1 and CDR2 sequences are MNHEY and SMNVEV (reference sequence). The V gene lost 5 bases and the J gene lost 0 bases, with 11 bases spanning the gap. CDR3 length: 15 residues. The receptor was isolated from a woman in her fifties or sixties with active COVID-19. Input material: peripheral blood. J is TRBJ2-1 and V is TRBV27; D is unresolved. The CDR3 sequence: CASSVIPSSYNEQFF. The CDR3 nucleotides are TGTGCCAGCAGTGTTATACCCAGCTCCTACAATGAGCAGTTCTTC.